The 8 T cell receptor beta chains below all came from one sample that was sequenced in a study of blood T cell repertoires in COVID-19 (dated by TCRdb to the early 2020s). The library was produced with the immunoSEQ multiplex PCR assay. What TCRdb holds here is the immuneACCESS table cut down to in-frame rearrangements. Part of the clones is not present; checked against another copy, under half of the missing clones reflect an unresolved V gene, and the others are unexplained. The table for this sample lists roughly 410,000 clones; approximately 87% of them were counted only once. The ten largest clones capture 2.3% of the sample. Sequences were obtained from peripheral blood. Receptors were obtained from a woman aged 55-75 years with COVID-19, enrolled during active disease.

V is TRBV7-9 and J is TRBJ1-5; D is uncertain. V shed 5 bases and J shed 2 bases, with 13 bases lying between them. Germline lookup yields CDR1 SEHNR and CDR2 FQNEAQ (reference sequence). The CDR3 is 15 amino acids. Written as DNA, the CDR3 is TGTGCCAGCAGCCGGAACAGCGGGGGCAATCAGCCCCAGCATTTT. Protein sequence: CASSRNSGGNQPQHF. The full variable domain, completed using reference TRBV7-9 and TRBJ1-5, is DTGVSQNPRHKITKRGQNVTFRCDPISEHNRLYWYRQTLGQGPEFLTYFQNEAQLEKSRLLSDRFSAERPKGSFSTLEIQRTEQGDSAMYLCASSRNSGGNQPQHFGDGTRLSIL.

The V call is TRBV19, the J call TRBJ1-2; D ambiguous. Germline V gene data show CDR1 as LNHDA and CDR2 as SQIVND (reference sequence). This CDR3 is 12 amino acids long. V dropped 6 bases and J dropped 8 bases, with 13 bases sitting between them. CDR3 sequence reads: CASSVRERGYTF. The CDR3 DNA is TGTGCCAGTAGCGTTAGGGAGCGAGGCTACACCTTC.

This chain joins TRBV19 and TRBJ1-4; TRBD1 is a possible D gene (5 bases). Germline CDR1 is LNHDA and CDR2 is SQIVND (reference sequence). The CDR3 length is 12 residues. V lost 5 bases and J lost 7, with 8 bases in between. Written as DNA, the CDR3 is TGTGCCAGTAGTTTCGGGGGTGAAAAACTGTTTTTT. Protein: CASSFGGEKLFF.

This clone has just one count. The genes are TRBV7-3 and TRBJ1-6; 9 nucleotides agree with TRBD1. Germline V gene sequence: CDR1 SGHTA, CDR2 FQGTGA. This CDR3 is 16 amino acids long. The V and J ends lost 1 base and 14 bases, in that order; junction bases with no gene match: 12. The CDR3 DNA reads TGTGCCAGCAGCTTAAGAGGCCCGGGACAGGGTTTATCCCTCCACTTT. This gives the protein CASSLRGPGQGLSLHF. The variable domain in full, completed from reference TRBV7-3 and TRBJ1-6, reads GAGVSQTPSNKVTEKGKYVELRCDPISGHTALYWYRQSLGQGPEFLIYFQGTGAADDSGLPNDRFFAVRPEGSVSTLKIQRTERGDSAVYLCASSLRGPGQGLSLHFGNGTRLTVT.

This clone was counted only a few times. The CDR3 region has the DNA TGTGCCAGTAGTACACAGGGGGGTTTCTATGGCTACACCTTC. Amino acids: CASSTQGGFYGYTF. The J gene is TRBJ1-2, the V gene TRBV19; 8 bases align to TRBD1. The CDR3 length is 14 residues. CDR1 is LNHDA and CDR2 is SQIVND in the germline V gene (reference sequence). After removal of 4 bases from V and 4 bases from J, the junction contained 5 bases not matched to a gene.

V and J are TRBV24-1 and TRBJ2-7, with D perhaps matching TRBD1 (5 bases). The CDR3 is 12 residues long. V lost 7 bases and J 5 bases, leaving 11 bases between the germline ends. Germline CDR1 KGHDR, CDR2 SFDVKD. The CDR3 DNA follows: TGTGCCACCAGGTACCCAGGGCACGAGCAGTACTTC. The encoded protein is CATRYPGHEQYF.

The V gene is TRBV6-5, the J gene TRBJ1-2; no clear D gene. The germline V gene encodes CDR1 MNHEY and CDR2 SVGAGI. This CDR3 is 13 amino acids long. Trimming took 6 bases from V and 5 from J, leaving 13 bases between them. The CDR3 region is CASSSGPGYGYTF. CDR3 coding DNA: TGTGCCAGCAGCTCCGGGCCGGGATATGGCTACACCTTC.

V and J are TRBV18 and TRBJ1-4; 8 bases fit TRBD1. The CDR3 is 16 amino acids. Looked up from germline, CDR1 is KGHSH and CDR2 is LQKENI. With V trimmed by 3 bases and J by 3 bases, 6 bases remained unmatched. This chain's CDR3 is CASSPTRTGPNEKLFF. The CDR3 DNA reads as TGTGCCAGCTCACCTACCAGGACAGGGCCTAATGAAAAACTGTTTTTT.